These 25 T cell receptor beta chains were sequenced from one sample in a study of OX40 agonist ivuxolimab in advanced cancers. Measured with immunoSEQ multiplex PCR; TCRdb has only the in-frame clones, and not every one. This table holds about 25,000 clones, around 81% found once. The input for sequencing was CD4+ or CD8+ T cells sorted from blood, taken in a trial of the OX40 agonist ivuxolimab. These receptors were obtained from an adult with an advanced solid tumor such as melanoma, head and neck, liver or kidney cancer.

In its sample, this clone was seen a few times. The chain is built from TRBV7-2 and TRBJ2-3; D possibly corresponds to TRBD1 (6 bases). The germline CDR1 and CDR2 sequences are SGHTA and FQGNSA. This CDR3 spans 14 amino acids. The germline V and J ends were trimmed by 3 bases and 3 bases, with 10 bases remaining between them. The CDR3 region has the DNA TGTGCCAGCAGCTTGGCAGGGGCTACAGATACGCAGTATTTT. The encoded protein is CASSLAGATDTQYF.

The V call is TRBV4-1, the J call TRBJ2-7; 8 bases match TRBD2. Trimming removed 8 bases from V and 4 bases from J; junction bases left unmatched: 10. CDR1 is MGHRA, CDR2 YSYEKL, per germline. The CDR3 covers 14 residues. CDR3 nucleotide sequence: TGCGCCAGCCAGCTGGGTACTAGCGGTTACGAGCAGTACTTC. This sequence encodes CASQLGTSGYEQYF.

The V gene is TRBV19, the J gene TRBJ1-2, with TRBD1 as a possible D gene (5 bases). V gave up 5 bases and J gave up 4 bases, with 17 bases separating them. The CDR3 totals 15 residues. From germline, CDR1 is LNHDA and CDR2 SQIVND (reference sequence). Here the CDR3 DNA reads TGTGCCAGTAGTCTCTTCGGGGGTGACCTCTATGGCTACACCTTC. Its protein is CASSLFGGDLYGYTF.

The CDR3 nucleotides are TGTGCCATCAGCCCGACTAGCGACTACGAGCAGTACTTC. Protein: CAISPTSDYEQYF. The rearrangement uses TRBV10-3 and TRBJ2-7; 8 nucleotides align to TRBD2. CDR1 is ENHRY, CDR2 SYGVKD, per germline. CDR3 size: 13 residues. Losses at the gene ends were 6 bases for V and 3 bases for J; bases not matched to a gene: 4.

This clone was recorded a few times. The CDR3 is CASSVAYRGDEQFF. Here the CDR3 DNA reads TGTGCCAGCAGCGTAGCTTATAGGGGGGATGAGCAGTTCTTC. This rearrangement joins TRBV9 to TRBJ2-1; D is tentatively TRBD1 or TRBD2 (6 bases each). Germline V CDR1 and CDR2: SGDLS, YYNGEE. This CDR3 has 14 amino acids. V dropped 0 bases and J dropped 8 bases, with 12 bases sitting between them.

The chain employs TRBV5-4 and TRBJ2-7; 8 bases map to TRBD2. The CDR3 runs to 15 residues. The germline V gene has CDR1 SGHNT and CDR2 YYREEE (reference sequence). Trimming removed 0 bases from V and 2 bases from J; junction bases left unmatched: 4. The CDR3 region has the DNA TGTGCCAGCAGCTTGGCGGGAGGGCCTACCTACGAGCAGTACTTC. It translates to CASSLAGGPTYEQYF.

The chain recombines TRBV7-2 with TRBJ2-1; no clear D gene. V was cut by 2 bases and J by 4 bases, with 12 bases left in between. This CDR3 spans 15 amino acids. Per germline, CDR1 SGHTA and CDR2 FQGNSA. CDR3 amino acids: CASSLSRTSYNEQFF. The DNA of the CDR3 is TGTGCCAGCAGCTTATCGCGGACCTCTTACAATGAGCAGTTCTTC. The full variable domain, its missing parts supplied by reference TRBV7-2 and TRBJ2-1, is GAGVSQSPSNKVTEKGKDVELRCDPISGHTALYWYRQSLGQGLEFLIYFQGNSAPDKSGLPSDRFSAERTGGSVSTLTIQRTQQEDSAVYLCASSLSRTSYNEQFFGPGTRLTVL.

This clone was detected only a few times. The V and J genes are TRBV5-6 and TRBJ1-5, with D possibly matching TRBD1 (6 bases). Trimming pared 1 base from V and 0 bases from J, leaving 11 bases between. The V gene's germline CDR1 is SGHDT and CDR2 YYEEEE. The CDR3 is made up of 16 amino acids. CDR3 DNA: TGTGCCAGCAGCTTGTTAGGACAGCCTAGCAATCAGCCCCAGCATTTT. It is translated as CASSLLGQPSNQPQHF.

The genes are TRBV5-4 and TRBJ1-3, with D unresolved. The CDR3 is made up of 17 amino acids. V was clipped by 6 bases and J by 3 bases, with 22 bases between them. The germline gives CDR1 SGHNT, CDR2 YYREEE (reference sequence). The CDR3 spells CASTAWSRTVSGNTIYF. The CDR3 nucleotides read TGTGCCAGCACCGCTTGGTCGCGCACGGTGAGTGGAAACACCATATATTTT.

This clone was observed once. The chain joins TRBV29-1 to TRBJ1-1; D unresolved. Germline CDR1 and CDR2: SQVTM and ANQGSEA. Between the trimmed V and J ends, which lost 6 bases and 0 bases, there was a span of 5 bases. This CDR3 spans 11 amino acids. CDR3 nucleotides: TGCAGCGTGCGGGTGAACACTGAAGCTTTCTTT. This codes for CSVRVNTEAFF.

The chain is built from TRBV6-4 and TRBJ2-7; D is uncertain. CDR1 is MRHNA and CDR2 is SNTAGT in the germline V gene. CDR3 length: 12 amino acids. Trimming took 5 bases from V and 5 from J, leaving 10 bases between them. CDR3 amino acids: CASSYGWDEQYF. In nucleotides, the CDR3 is TGTGCCAGCAGTTACGGCTGGGACGAGCAGTACTTC.

This rearrangement joins TRBV27 to TRBJ2-1; D tentatively reads TRBD1 or TRBD2 (6 bases each). Germline V CDR1 and CDR2: MNHEY, SMNVEV (reference sequence). Trimming removed 9 bases from V and 8 bases from J, with 20 bases in between. The CDR3 runs 14 residues. The CDR3 loop is CASFRASEGDEQFF. CDR3 bases: TGTGCCAGTTTCAGGGCTAGCGAGGGGGATGAGCAGTTCTTC.

This rearrangement joins TRBV5-5 to TRBJ2-7; D remains ambiguous. The V gene lost 4 bases and the J gene lost 0 bases, with 5 bases spanning the gap. The CDR3 consists of 12 residues. Germline V lookup: CDR1 SGHKS, CDR2 YYEKEE (reference sequence). The CDR3 bases are TGTGCCAGCAGCAGCAGCTCCTACGAGCAGTACTTC. Amino acid sequence: CASSSSSYEQYF.

The chain combines TRBV7-9 with TRBJ2-4; possible D gene TRBD2, 6 bases. Trimming left V 5 bases short and J 8 bases short, with 13 bases between. Germline V gene data show CDR1 as SEHNR and CDR2 as FQNEAQ (reference sequence). The CDR3 sequence is 13 residues long. CDR3 region: CASSPDPGDIQYF. In nucleotides, the CDR3 is TGTGCCAGCAGCCCGGACCCGGGGGACATTCAGTACTTC.

This sequence joins TRBV7-9 and TRBJ2-1, with D unresolved. There are 13 residues in the CDR3. Germline loops: CDR1 SEHNR, CDR2 FQNEAQ (reference sequence). V gave up 2 bases and J gave up 8 bases, with 10 bases separating them. The CDR3 here is CASSLSEAHEQFF. In DNA form, the CDR3 reads TGTGCCAGCAGCTTATCCGAGGCTCATGAGCAGTTCTTC.

This rearrangement joins TRBV10-2 to TRBJ1-5, with D maybe TRBD1 (5 bases). The germline V gene has CDR1 WSHSY and CDR2 SAAADI. The CDR3 loop spans 14 amino acids. V was cut by 5 bases and J by 4 bases, with 12 bases left in between. CDR3 loop: CASSPDGTNQPQHF. The CDR3 nucleotides are TGCGCCAGCAGTCCAGACGGGACTAATCAGCCCCAGCATTTT.

This clone was detected a few times. The gene calls are TRBV9 and TRBJ2-1; 10 nucleotides line up with TRBD2. The CDR3 runs to 15 residues. The junction had 4 bases not matched to a gene; V was cut back by 3 bases and J by 4 bases. Germline V CDR1 and CDR2: SGDLS, YYNGEE. The CDR3 sequence is CASSALAGEYNEQFF. In DNA, the CDR3 is TGTGCCAGCAGCGCGCTAGCGGGAGAGTACAATGAGCAGTTCTTC. Together with reference TRBV9 and TRBJ2-1, the CDR3 gives the full variable domain: DSGVTQTPKHLITATGQRVTLRCSPRSGDLSVYWYQQSLDQGLQFLIQYYNGEERAKGNILERFSAQQFPDLHSELNLSSLELGDSALYFCASSALAGEYNEQFFGPGTRLTVL.

J is TRBJ2-7 and V is TRBV30; the match to TRBD1 covers 8 bases. With 7 bases clipped from V and 3 bases from J, the junction kept 14 bases outside the gene matches. Germline V lookup: CDR1 GTSNPN, CDR2 SVGIG (reference sequence). The CDR3 is 15 residues long. The DNA of the CDR3 is TGTGCCTATCTGTCTCGGACAGGGCTGGGCTACGAGCAGTACTTC. As protein: CAYLSRTGLGYEQYF.

The V and J genes are TRBV13 and TRBJ1-3; the D gene is possibly TRBD1 (6 bases). Trimming pared 0 bases from V and 0 bases from J, leaving 15 bases between. Germline V gives CDR1 PRHDT, CDR2 FYEKMQ (reference sequence). CDR3 length: 18 amino acids. CDR3 DNA sequence: TGTGCCAGCAGCTTAGGCCTCCGGGGGGCCTCCTCTGGAAACACCATATATTTT. It translates to CASSLGLRGASSGNTIYF. The full variable domain, rest sourced from reference TRBV13 and TRBJ1-3, is AAGVIQSPRHLIKEKRETATLKCYPIPRHDTVYWYQQGPGQDPQFLISFYEKMQSDKGSIPDRFSAQQFSDYHSELNMSSLELGDSALYFCASSLGLRGASSGNTIYFGEGSWLTVV.

In regard to this clone: Because the CDR3's place on the DNA is in doubt, the DNA is left out and the CDR3 is given as listed by TCRdb. The V gene is TRBV19, the J gene TRBJ1-2. The CDR3 comprises 23 residues, both ends counted. Germline assignment: CDR1 LNHDA and CDR2 SQIVND (reference sequence). CDR3 protein: CASGGLGTMATPSVRGPDYGYTF.

This rearrangement joins TRBV2 to TRBJ1-3; D gene unclear. Germline V gene lookup returns CDR1 SNHLY and CDR2 FYNNEI. The CDR3 loop spans 15 amino acids. V was cut by 8 bases and J by 3 bases, with 17 bases left in between. The chain's CDR3 is CASRAGAGLGNTIYF. The CDR3 coding sequence is TGTGCCAGCCGCGCCGGCGCTGGGCTTGGAAACACCATATATTTT.

The chain is built from TRBV2 and TRBJ2-7, with TRBD1 matching 8 bases. With 7 bases clipped from V and 0 bases from J, the junction kept 2 bases outside the gene matches. The germline gives CDR1 SNHLY, CDR2 FYNNEI. This CDR3 has 13 residues. CDR3 amino acids: CASTGTGSYEQYF. Here the CDR3 DNA reads TGTGCCAGCACCGGGACAGGCTCCTACGAGCAGTACTTC.

The V call is TRBV28, the J call TRBJ1-5; D unresolved. The germline V and J ends were trimmed by 5 bases and 5 bases, with 16 bases remaining between them. This CDR3 is 15 amino acids long. Germline lookup yields CDR1 MDHEN and CDR2 SYDVKM. In DNA, the CDR3 is TGTGCCAGCAGTCCGAGGGTATTCGGGGATCAGCCCCAGCATTTT. Encoded protein: CASSPRVFGDQPQHF.

The chain recombines TRBV6-5 with TRBJ2-6; D ambiguous. Germline CDR1 reads MNHEY; CDR2 reads SVGAGI. The CDR3 has 15 amino acids. Trimming left V 4 bases short and J 3 bases short, with 10 bases between. For the CDR3, the DNA is TGTGCCAGCAGTTCTCCCCCCGGTGGGGCCAACGTCCTGACTTTC. Its protein product is CASSSPPGGANVLTF.

This clone was seen just once. This chain links TRBV6-5 with TRBJ2-1; no firm D call. The CDR3 has 12 residues. Deletions cut 2 bases from V and 9 bases from J, with 8 bases between. Germline CDR1 reads MNHEY; CDR2 reads SVGAGI. The CDR3 spells CASSYRLGEQFF. In DNA, the CDR3 is TGTGCCAGCAGTTACAGGCTGGGTGAGCAGTTCTTC.